This paragraph reports one T cell receptor beta chain. The data were taken from a study of blood T cell repertoires in COVID-19. Across the study: Samples of COVID-19 (acute and convalescent) were obtained from the United States, Italy and Spain.

Authors' data handling: Estimation of nucleated cell counts relied on the amplification of reference gene primers. Clones were sequenced by immunoSEQ multiplex PCR, and TCRdb holds only the in-frame ones, with some missing. V and J calls and clone size are those listed in that table; D and trimming were worked out from the DNA. The data show under 500,000 clones, with approximately 90% seen just once and about 2.1% held by the top ten. Enrolled through a virtual design, the participants were between 18 and 89 years of age and came from under 25 US areas. Participants' reported clinical history set cohort assignment. Deletions cut 4 bases from V and 0 bases from J, with 6 bases between. This CDR3 comprises 13 residues. The germline gives CDR1 SNHLY, CDR2 FYNNEI.

The receptor was isolated from a woman under 30 with acute COVID-19. The source material was PBMCs or T cells enriched from blood (not recorded which). V is TRBV2 and J is TRBJ1-1, with a possible D match to TRBD1 (6 bases). The CDR3 reads CASSGTVNTEAFF. CDR3 DNA: TGTGCCAGCAGTGGGACAGTGAACACTGAAGCTTTCTTT. Full variable domain (rest looked up from reference TRBV2 and TRBJ1-1): EPEVTQTPSHQVTQMGQEVILRCVPISNHLYFYWYRQILGQKVEFLVSFYNNEISEKSEIFDDQFSVERPDGSNFTLKIRSTKLEDSAMYFCASSGTVNTEAFFGQGTRLTVV.